This T cell receptor (beta chain) was identified during a study of blood T cell repertoires in COVID-19. Study-level information: The origin of the acute and convalescent COVID-19 samples was the United States, Italy and Spain. The analysed material was cDNA or gDNA that came from T cells, B-cell-depleted T cells, or PBMCs.

Sequencing used immunoSEQ multiplex PCR; TCRdb keeps in-frame clones, though not all of them. The table has about 220,000 clones, around 83% seen once. The CDR3 is 13 amino acids. The V end lost 7 bases, the J end lost 1 base, and 10 bases lay between the germline ends. In germline, CDR1 is LNHDA, CDR2 SQIVND (reference sequence). The genes are TRBV19 and TRBJ1-2, with a weak D call TRBD1 (5 bases). The receptor was isolated from a man in his forties or fifties with active or convalescent COVID-19. The specimen sequenced was peripheral blood. As DNA, the CDR3 is TGTGCCAGTACGCAGGGTAATAACTATGGCTACACCTTC. It codes for CASTQGNNYGYTF.